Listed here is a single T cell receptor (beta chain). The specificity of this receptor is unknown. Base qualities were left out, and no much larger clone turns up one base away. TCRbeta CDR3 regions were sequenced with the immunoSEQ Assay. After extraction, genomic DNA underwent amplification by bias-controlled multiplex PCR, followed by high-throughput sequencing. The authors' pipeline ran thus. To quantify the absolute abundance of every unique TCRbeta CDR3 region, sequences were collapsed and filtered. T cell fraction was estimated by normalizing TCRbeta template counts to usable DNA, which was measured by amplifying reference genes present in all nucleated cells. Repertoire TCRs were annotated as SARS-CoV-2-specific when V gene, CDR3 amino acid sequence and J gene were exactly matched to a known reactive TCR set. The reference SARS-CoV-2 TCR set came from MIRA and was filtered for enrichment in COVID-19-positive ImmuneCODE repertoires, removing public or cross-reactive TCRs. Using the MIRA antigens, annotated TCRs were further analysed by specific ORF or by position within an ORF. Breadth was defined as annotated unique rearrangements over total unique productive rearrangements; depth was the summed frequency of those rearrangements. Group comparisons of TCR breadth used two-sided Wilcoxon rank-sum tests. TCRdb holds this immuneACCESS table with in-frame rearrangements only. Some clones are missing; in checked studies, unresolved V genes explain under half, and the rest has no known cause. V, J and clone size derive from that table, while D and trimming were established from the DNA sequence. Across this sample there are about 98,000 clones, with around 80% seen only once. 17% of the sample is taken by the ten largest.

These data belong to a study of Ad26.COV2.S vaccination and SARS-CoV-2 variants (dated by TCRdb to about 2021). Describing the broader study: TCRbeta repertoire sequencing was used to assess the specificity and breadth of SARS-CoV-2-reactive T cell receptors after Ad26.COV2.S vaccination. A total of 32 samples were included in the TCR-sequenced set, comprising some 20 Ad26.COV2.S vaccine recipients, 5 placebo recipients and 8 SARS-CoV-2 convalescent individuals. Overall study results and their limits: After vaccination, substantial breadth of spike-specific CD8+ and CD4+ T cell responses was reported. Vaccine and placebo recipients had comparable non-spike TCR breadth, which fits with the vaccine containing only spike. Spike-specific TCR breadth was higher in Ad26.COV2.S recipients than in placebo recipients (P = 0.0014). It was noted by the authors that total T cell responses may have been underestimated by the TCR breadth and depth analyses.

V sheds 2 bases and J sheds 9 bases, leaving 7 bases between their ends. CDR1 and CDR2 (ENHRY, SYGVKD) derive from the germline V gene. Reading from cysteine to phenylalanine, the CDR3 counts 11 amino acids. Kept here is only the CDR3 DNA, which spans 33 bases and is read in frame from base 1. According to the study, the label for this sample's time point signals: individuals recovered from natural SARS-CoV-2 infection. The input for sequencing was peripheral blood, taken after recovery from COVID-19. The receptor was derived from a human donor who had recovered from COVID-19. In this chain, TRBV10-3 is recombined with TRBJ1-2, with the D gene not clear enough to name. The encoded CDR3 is CAISETGSYTF. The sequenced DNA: TGTGCCATCAGTGAGACGGGGAGCTACACCTTC.